The 21 T cell receptor beta chains in this list originate from one sample, sequenced in a study of CD8 T cells in ankylosing spondylitis. Each CDR3 protein gets one entry after TCRdb re-called the 5' RACE reads with MiXCR. The data show just under 350,000 distinct CDR3 sequences, approximately 15% seen once. The sample was blood, either unsorted or a sorted T cell fraction (not recorded which). The receptors here all came from a male donor with ankylosing spondylitis or in good health (not recorded which).

This clonotype was observed a few times. The V gene is TRBV5-1, the J gene TRBJ1-2; D gene unclear. Germline assignment: CDR1 SGHRS and CDR2 YFSETQ. This CDR3 is built from 14 residues. Deletions cut 4 bases from V and 0 bases from J, with 10 bases between. Written as DNA, the CDR3 is TGCGCCAGCAGCCCCTCCGGGTCTAACTATGGCTACACCTTC. This gives the protein CASSPSGSNYGYTF.

This clonotype has only one observation. The gene calls are TRBV6-1 and TRBJ2-6; D remains unclear. CDR3 size: 14 residues. V was shortened by 6 bases and J by 0 bases, with 6 bases between the two germline ends. Germline assignment: CDR1 MNHNS and CDR2 SASEGT. The CDR3 region has the DNA TGTGCCAGCAGAGACTTCTCTGGGGCCAACGTCCTGACTTTC. Translating it yields CASRDFSGANVLTF.

This clonotype was seen a few times. The chain is built from TRBV5-1 and TRBJ1-4; possibly TRBD1 for D (5 bases). Germline values: CDR1 SGHRS, CDR2 YFSETQ. Trimming shortened V by 0 bases and J by 0 bases, and 15 bases separated the two germline ends. The CDR3 runs 18 residues. CDR3: CASSLEAGSFATNEKLFF. In DNA form, the CDR3 reads TGCGCCAGCAGCTTGGAAGCAGGGTCGTTTGCAACTAATGAAAAACTGTTTTTT.

The V gene is TRBV7-6, the J gene TRBJ2-1; D is unclear. The CDR3 runs 14 residues. The V gene lost 1 base and the J gene lost 8 bases, with 12 bases spanning the gap. Per the germline V gene, CDR1 is SGHVS and CDR2 is FNYEAQ. CDR3: CASSLGRTVDEQFF. The CDR3 region has the DNA TGTGCCAGCAGCTTAGGGAGAACCGTAGATGAGCAGTTCTTC.

The J gene is TRBJ2-4, the V gene TRBV12-3 or TRBV12-4; the D gene is possibly TRBD2 (5 bases). The CDR3 totals 14 residues. V was trimmed by 2 bases and J by 0 bases, leaving 5 bases between them. The chain's CDR3 is CASSLREAKNIQYF. The DNA of the CDR3 is TGTGCCAGCAGTTTACGGGAAGCCAAAAACATTCAGTACTTC.

Only a few counts were recorded for this clonotype. The V call is TRBV7-9, the J call TRBJ1-1, with unresolved D. Looked up from germline, CDR1 is SEHNR and CDR2 is FQNEAQ (reference sequence). Between the trimmed V and J ends, which lost 2 bases and 5 bases, there was a span of 9 bases. The CDR3 is 13 residues long. CDR3 coding DNA: TGTGCCAGCAGCTTATCACAGCCAACTGAAGCTTTCTTT. Translation gives CASSLSQPTEAFF.

The chain carries TRBV12-3 or TRBV12-4 and TRBJ1-2; perhaps TRBD1 as D (5 bases). The V and J ends lost 4 bases and 4 bases respectively, with 13 bases between them. CDR3 size: 14 residues. The CDR3 is CASSWGGTGYGYTF. The CDR3 nucleotides are TGTGCCAGCAGTTGGGGGGGGACGGGCTATGGCTACACCTTC.

This clonotype was detected only a few times. The CDR3 nucleotides read TGCAGCGCCGGTTCCGACGGAAACACCATATATTTT. Translated, it gives CSAGSDGNTIYF. The V and J genes are TRBV29-1 and TRBJ1-3; D is ambiguous. The ends were cut back, 7 bases at V and 4 bases at J, with 11 bases in the middle. The CDR3 has 12 residues. Germline V gene data show CDR1 as SQVTM and CDR2 as ANQGSEA.

The table lists this clonotype with a few counts. The chain joins TRBV7-2 to TRBJ2-3, with D maybe TRBD1 (6 bases). This CDR3 has 16 residues. V dropped 2 bases and J dropped 0 bases, with 12 bases sitting between them. In germline, CDR1 is SGHTA, CDR2 FQGNSA. The CDR3 loop reads CASSLPQGWSTDTQYF. CDR3 nucleotides: TGTGCCAGCAGCTTACCACAGGGATGGAGCACAGATACGCAGTATTTT.

In this sample, this clonotype turned up a few times. This chain links TRBV6-5 with TRBJ2-1, with D uncertain. Trimming removed 2 bases at V and 7 bases at J, with 9 bases between. CDR1 is MNHEY, CDR2 SVGAGI, per germline. The CDR3 consists of 13 residues. The CDR3 sequence: CASSYRRENEQFF. The CDR3 nucleotides read TGTGCCAGCAGTTACAGGAGAGAAAATGAGCAGTTCTTC.

A few counts support this clonotype. J is TRBJ1-5 and V is TRBV15; TRBD1 aligns across 8 bases. V lost 0 bases to trimming and J lost 9 bases; unmatched junction nucleotides: 7. CDR3 length: 15 amino acids. CDR1 is LNHNV, CDR2 YYDKDF, per germline (reference sequence). The CDR3 is CATSRDLQGVSPQHF. The CDR3, as DNA: TGTGCCACCAGCAGAGATTTACAGGGGGTTTCGCCCCAGCATTTT.

J is TRBJ1-1 and V is TRBV5-1, with a tentative D call TRBD1 (5 bases). Trimming cost V 1 base and J 6 bases, with 13 bases left between them. The CDR3 loop spans 14 amino acids. CDR1 is SGHRS, CDR2 YFSETQ, per germline. The CDR3 protein is CASSLRWGIPEAFF. CDR3 nucleotides: TGCGCCAGCAGCTTGCGTTGGGGGATCCCTGAAGCTTTCTTT.

This chain connects TRBV5-1 to TRBJ2-1; 7 bases map to TRBD1. The ends lost 4 bases at V and 5 bases at J; junction bases unmatched: 6. The CDR3 totals 14 residues. In germline, CDR1 is SGHRS, CDR2 YFSETQ. CDR3 coding DNA: TGCGCCAGCAGCCCCAGGACAGGACACAATGAGCAGTTCTTC. Protein product: CASSPRTGHNEQFF.

This clonotype was found a few times. The rearrangement links TRBV7-2 to TRBJ2-1; no definite D call. V was shortened by 0 bases and J by 9 bases, with 9 bases between the two germline ends. Germline CDR1 reads SGHTA; CDR2 reads FQGNSA. CDR3 size: 13 residues. The CDR3 is CASSLALMFEQFF. CDR3 DNA sequence: TGTGCCAGCAGCTTAGCGCTTATGTTTGAGCAGTTCTTC.

V gene TRBV5-5 combines with J gene TRBJ1-1, with 10 bases identical to TRBD1. CDR3 length: 14 amino acids. Germline CDR1 is SGHKS and CDR2 is YYEKEE (reference sequence). V lost 0 bases, J lost 10 bases, and 6 bases stayed unmatched. The CDR3 DNA sequence: TGTGCCAGCAGCTTGGGCGGGACAGGGGAAGTAGCTTTCTTT. It is translated as CASSLGGTGEVAFF.

The rearrangement joins TRBV10-3 to TRBJ2-1, with TRBD1 as a possible D gene (5 bases). Trimming took off 4 bases at V and 3 bases at J, with 13 bases between the two ends. Looked up from germline, CDR1 is ENHRY and CDR2 is SYGVKD. The CDR3 is made up of 15 amino acids. This CDR3 reads CAISAGKGNYNEQFF. DNA of the CDR3: TGTGCCATCAGTGCCGGCAAGGGGAACTACAATGAGCAGTTCTTC.

This clonotype was counted ten times or more. For the CDR3, the DNA is TGCGCCAGCAGCCCCTTCCCTCCCGGGGAGCTGTTTTTT. Protein product: CASSPFPPGELFF. This sequence joins TRBV5-1 and TRBJ2-2; D gene unclear. The CDR3 consists of 13 residues. V shed 4 bases and J shed 6 bases, with 10 bases lying between them. The germline gives CDR1 SGHRS, CDR2 YFSETQ.

This clonotype was counted only a few times. V usage is TRBV5-1 and J usage is TRBJ2-1, with D possibly being TRBD1 (6 bases). With 2 bases removed from V and 2 bases from J, the gap between germline ends came to 8 bases. The CDR3 contains 14 residues. CDR1 is SGHRS, CDR2 YFSETQ, per germline. The CDR3 spells CASSLQGTYNEQFF. CDR3 DNA: TGCGCCAGCAGCTTACAGGGTACCTACAATGAGCAGTTCTTC. The variable domain in full, completed from reference TRBV5-1 and TRBJ2-1, reads KAGVTQTPRYLIKTRGQQVTLSCSPISGHRSVSWYQQTPGQGLQFLFEYFSETQRNKGNFPGRFSGRQFSNSRSEMNVSTLELGDSALYLCASSLQGTYNEQFFGPGTRLTVL.

The chain recombines TRBV10-3 with TRBJ1-1; possibly TRBD1 for D (6 bases). CDR1 and CDR2 from the germline V gene are ENHRY and SYGVKD. Between the trimmed V and J ends, which lost 6 bases and 9 bases, there was a span of 11 bases. This CDR3 has 11 amino acids. The CDR3 here is CAISDDRKAFF. The CDR3 nucleotides are TGTGCCATCAGCGATGACAGGAAAGCTTTCTTT.

This clonotype was seen only a few times. The rearrangement links TRBV5-1 to TRBJ2-3, with 15 bases aligning to TRBD2. Per germline, CDR1 SGHRS and CDR2 YFSETQ. The CDR3 has 18 residues. After removal of 4 bases from V and 8 bases from J, the junction contained 14 bases not matched to a gene. CDR3 nucleotide sequence: TGCGCCAGCAGCCACAACAAAGGGACTAGCGGGAGGTATGGTACGCAGTATTTT. Protein sequence: CASSHNKGTSGRYGTQYF.

This clonotype has just a few counts. V usage is TRBV3-1 and J usage is TRBJ2-5; D remains ambiguous. V dropped 0 bases and J dropped 1 base, with 9 bases sitting between them. The CDR3 loop spans 15 amino acids. Germline V gives CDR1 LGHDT, CDR2 YNNKEL (reference sequence). The CDR3 DNA reads TGTGCCAGCAGCCAAGATCCAGGACCCCAAGAGACCCAGTACTTC. Encoded protein: CASSQDPGPQETQYF.